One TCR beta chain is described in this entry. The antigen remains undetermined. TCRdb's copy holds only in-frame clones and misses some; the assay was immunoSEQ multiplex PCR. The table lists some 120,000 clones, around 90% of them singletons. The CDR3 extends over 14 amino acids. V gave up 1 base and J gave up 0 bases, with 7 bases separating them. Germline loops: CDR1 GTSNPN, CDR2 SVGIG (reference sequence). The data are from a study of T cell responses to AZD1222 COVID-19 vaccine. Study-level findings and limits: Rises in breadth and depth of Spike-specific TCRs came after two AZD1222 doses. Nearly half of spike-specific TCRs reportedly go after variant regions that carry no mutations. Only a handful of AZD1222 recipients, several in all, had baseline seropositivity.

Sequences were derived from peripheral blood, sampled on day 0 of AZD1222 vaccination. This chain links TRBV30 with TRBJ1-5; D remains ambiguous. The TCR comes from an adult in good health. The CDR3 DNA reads TGTGCCTGGAGTGGGCTTAATAGCAATCAGCCCCAGCATTTT. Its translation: CAWSGLNSNQPQHF.